This T cell receptor beta chain came from a study of PD-L1 blockade in urothelial cancer. Study context: Earlier, patients had received 0 to 3 chemotherapy regimens. Blood gave a median 141,255 T cells.

Germline CDR1 and CDR2: SEHNR and FQNEAQ (reference sequence). Between the trimmed V and J ends, which lost 3 bases and 3 bases, there was a span of 23 bases. The CDR3 sequence is 18 residues long. Specified time point: peripheral blood 6 weeks after treatment start. The assay was immunoSEQ multiplex PCR, and TCRdb's table has in-frame clones only and misses some. The sample holds about 50,000 clones; about 82% are singletons and the top ten take 8.8%. This TCR was sampled from a man between 65 and 80 years old with urothelial cancer. The specimen comprised PBMCs, sampled around atezolizumab (anti-PD-L1) treatment. This chain joins TRBV7-9 and TRBJ2-5, with a possible D match to TRBD2 (7 bases). Here the CDR3 DNA reads TGTGCCAGCAGCTTTCCCATGGGGGCGGGAGAAGGAGAAGAGACCCAGTACTTC. Amino acid sequence: CASSFPMGAGEGEETQYF.